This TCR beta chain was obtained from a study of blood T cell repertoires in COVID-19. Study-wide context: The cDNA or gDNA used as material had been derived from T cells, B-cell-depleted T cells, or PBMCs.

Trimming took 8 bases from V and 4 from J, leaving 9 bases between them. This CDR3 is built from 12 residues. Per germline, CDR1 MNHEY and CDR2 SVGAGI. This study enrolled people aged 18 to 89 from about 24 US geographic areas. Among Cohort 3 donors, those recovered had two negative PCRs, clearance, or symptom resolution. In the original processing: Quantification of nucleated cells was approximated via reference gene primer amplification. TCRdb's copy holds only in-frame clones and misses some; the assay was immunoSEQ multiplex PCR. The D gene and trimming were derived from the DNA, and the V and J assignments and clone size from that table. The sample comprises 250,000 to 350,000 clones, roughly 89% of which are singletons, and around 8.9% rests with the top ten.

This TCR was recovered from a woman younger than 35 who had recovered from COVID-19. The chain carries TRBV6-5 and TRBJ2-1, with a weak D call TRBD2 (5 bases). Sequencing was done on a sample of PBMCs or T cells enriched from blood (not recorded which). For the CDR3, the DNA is TGTGCCAGCTCAACTAGTTACAATGAGCAGTTCTTC. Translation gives CASSTSYNEQFF.